This TCR beta chain was identified in a study of OX40 agonist ivuxolimab in advanced cancers. Deletions cut 3 bases from V and 1 base from J, with 9 bases between. Germline V lookup: CDR1 SGHTA, CDR2 FQGNSA. The CDR3 totals 14 residues. The repertoire was sequenced with immunoSEQ multiplex PCR; TCRdb's copy has only in-frame clones and lacks some. The sample shows 90,000 to 150,000 clones, approximately 92% of them seen only once. This clonotype was sampled from an adult with an advanced solid tumor such as melanoma, head and neck, liver or kidney cancer. Sequencing used CD4+ or CD8+ T cells sorted from blood, obtained in a trial of the OX40 agonist ivuxolimab. V usage is TRBV7-2 and J usage is TRBJ1-1; D call uncertain. CDR3 nucleotides: TGTGCCAGCAGCTTTATCGCGGGGAACACTGAAGCTTTCTTT. This translates into CASSFIAGNTEAFF.